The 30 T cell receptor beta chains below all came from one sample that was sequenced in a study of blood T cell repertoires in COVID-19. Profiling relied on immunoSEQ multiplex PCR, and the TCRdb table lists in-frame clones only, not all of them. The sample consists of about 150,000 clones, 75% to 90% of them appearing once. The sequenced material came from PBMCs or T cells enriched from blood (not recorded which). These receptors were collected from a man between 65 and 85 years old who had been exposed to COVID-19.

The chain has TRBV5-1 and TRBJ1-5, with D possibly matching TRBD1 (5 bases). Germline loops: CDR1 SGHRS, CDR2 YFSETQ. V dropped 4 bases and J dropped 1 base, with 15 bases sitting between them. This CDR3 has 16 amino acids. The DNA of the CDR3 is TGCGCCAGCAGCCCGGGGGGTGCGGTAAGCAATCAGCCCCAGCATTTT. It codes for CASSPGGAVSNQPQHF.

The CDR3, as DNA: TGCAGCGTTGCAGGGATGACTGAAGCTTTCTTT. Translated: CSVAGMTEAFF. The chain recombines TRBV29-1 with TRBJ1-1; the D gene is possibly TRBD1 (5 bases). CDR1 is SQVTM and CDR2 is ANQGSEA in the germline V gene. With 4 bases removed from V and 5 bases from J, the gap between germline ends came to 8 bases. CDR3 size: 11 residues.

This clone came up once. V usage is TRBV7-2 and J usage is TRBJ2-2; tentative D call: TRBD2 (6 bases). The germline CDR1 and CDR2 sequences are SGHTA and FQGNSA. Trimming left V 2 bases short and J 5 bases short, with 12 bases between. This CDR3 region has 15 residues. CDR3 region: CASSLMAGRTGELFF. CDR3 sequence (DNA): TGTGCCAGCAGCTTAATGGCGGGGAGGACCGGGGAGCTGTTTTTT.

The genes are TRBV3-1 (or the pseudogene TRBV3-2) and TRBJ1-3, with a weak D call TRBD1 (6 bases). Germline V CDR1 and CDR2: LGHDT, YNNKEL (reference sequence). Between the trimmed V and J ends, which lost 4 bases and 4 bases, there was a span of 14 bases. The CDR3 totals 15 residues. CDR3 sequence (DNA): TGTGCCAGCAGCCGGGACATAGGGGTCGGAAACACCATATATTTT. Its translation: CASSRDIGVGNTIYF.

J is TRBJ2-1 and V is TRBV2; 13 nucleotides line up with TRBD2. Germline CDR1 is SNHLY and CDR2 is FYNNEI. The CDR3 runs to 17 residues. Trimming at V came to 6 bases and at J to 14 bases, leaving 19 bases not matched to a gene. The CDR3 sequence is CASSLSRTSGGQGGEFF. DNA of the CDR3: TGTGCCAGCAGCCTTTCCCGGACTAGCGGGGGCCAAGGCGGGGAGTTCTTC. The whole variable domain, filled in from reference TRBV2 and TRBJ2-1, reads EPEVTQTPSHQVTQMGQEVILRCVPISNHLYFYWYRQILGQKVEFLVSFYNNEISEKSEIFDDQFSVERPDGSNFTLKIRSTKLEDSAMYFCASSLSRTSGGQGGEFFGPGTRLTVL.

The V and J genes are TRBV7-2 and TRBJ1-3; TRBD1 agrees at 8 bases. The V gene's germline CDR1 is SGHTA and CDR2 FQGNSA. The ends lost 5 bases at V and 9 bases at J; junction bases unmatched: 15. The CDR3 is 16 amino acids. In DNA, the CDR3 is TGTGCCAGCAGCAACCCGGGGCAGGGGGCGGTTAGCACCATATATTTT. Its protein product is CASSNPGQGAVSTIYF.

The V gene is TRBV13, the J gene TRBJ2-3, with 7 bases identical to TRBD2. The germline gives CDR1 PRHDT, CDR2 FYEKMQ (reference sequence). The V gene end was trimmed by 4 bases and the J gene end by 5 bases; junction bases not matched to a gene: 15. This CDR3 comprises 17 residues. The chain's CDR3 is CASSSSPLAGARDTQYF. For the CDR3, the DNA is TGTGCCAGCAGCTCGTCCCCATTGGCGGGAGCGAGAGATACGCAGTATTTT.

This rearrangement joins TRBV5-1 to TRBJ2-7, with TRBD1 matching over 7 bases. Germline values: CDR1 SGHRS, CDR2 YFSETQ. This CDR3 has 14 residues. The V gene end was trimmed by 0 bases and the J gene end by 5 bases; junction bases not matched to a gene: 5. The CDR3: CASSLEGQGDEQYF. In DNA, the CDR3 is TGCGCCAGCAGCTTGGAGGGGCAGGGGGACGAGCAGTACTTC.

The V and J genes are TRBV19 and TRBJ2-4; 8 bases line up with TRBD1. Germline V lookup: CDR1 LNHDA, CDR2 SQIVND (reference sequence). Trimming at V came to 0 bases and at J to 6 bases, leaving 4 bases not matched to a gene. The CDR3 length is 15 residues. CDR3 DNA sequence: TGTGCCAGTAGTATAGATCGCGGACAGGGAAACATTCAGTACTTC. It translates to CASSIDRGQGNIQYF.

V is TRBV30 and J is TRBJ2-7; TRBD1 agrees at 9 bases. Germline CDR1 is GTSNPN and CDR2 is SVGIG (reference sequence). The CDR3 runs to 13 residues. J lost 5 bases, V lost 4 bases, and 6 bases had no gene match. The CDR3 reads CAWTRTGVHEQYF. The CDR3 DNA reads TGTGCCTGGACCCGGACAGGGGTTCACGAGCAGTACTTC. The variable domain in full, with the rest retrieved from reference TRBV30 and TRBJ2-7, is SQTIHQWPATLVQPVGSPLSLECTVEGTSNPNLYWYRQAAGRGLQLLFYSVGIGQISSEVPQNLSASRPQDRQFILSSKKLLLSDSGFYLCAWTRTGVHEQYFGPGTRLTVT.

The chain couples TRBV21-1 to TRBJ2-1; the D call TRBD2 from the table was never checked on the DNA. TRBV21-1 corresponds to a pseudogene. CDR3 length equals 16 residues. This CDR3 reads CASSNKRGGRMGEQFF. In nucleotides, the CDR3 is TGTGCCAGCAGCAACAAGAGAGGTGGCAGAATGGGTGAGCAGTTCTTC.

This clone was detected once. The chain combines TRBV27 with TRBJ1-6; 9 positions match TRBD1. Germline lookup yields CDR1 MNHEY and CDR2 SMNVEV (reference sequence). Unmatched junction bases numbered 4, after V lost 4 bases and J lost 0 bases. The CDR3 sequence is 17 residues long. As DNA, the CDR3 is TGTGCCAGCAGTTCGGGGACAGGGCGCTCCTATAATTCACCCCTCCACTTT. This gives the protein CASSSGTGRSYNSPLHF.

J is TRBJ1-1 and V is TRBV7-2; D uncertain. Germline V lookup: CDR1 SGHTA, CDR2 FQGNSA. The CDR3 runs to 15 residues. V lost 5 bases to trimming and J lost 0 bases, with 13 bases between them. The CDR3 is CASSPPQNMNTEAFF. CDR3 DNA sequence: TGTGCCAGCAGCCCACCTCAGAATATGAACACTGAAGCTTTCTTT.

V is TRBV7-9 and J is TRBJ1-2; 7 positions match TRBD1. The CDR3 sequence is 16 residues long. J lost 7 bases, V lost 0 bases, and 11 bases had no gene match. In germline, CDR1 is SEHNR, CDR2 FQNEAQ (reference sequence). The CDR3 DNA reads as TGTGCCAGCAGCTTAGCAGGGGGCCCCCCAATTGGTGGCTACACCTTC. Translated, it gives CASSLAGGPPIGGYTF.

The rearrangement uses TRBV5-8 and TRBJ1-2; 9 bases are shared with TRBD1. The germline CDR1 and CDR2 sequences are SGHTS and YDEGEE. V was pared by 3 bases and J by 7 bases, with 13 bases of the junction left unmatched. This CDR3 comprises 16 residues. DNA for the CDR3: TGTGCCAGCAGCTCTTCCGGGGACAGGGCTCCCTTTGGCTACACCTTC. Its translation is CASSSSGDRAPFGYTF.

The CDR3 DNA is TGTGCCAGCAGCCTTAGCGGGGGGGCGTACAATGAGCAGTTCTTC. Amino acids: CASSLSGGAYNEQFF. The chain has TRBV7-2 and TRBJ2-1, with TRBD2 identical over 11 bases. The germline gives CDR1 SGHTA, CDR2 FQGNSA. V lost 5 bases and J lost 4; bases outside the gene matches: 4. The CDR3 has 15 amino acids.

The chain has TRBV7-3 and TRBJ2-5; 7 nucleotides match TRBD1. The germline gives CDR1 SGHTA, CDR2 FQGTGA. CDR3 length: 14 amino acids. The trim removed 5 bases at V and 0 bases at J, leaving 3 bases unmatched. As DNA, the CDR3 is TGTGCCAGCAGCCCCGACAGGGACCAAGAGACCCAGTACTTC. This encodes CASSPDRDQETQYF.

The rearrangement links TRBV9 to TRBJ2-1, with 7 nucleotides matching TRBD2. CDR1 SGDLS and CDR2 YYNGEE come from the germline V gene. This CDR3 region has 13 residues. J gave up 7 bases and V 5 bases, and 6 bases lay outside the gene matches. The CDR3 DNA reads TGTGCCAGCAGTTTCTCGGGGGGTAATGAGCAGTTCTTC. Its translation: CASSFSGGNEQFF.

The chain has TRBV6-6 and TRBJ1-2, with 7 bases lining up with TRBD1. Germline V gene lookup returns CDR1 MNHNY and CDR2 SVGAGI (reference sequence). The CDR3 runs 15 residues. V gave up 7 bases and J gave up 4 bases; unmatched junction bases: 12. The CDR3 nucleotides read TGTGCCAGCACCTACGAGGGGGCTATTAGCTATGGCTACACCTTC. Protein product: CASTYEGAISYGYTF.

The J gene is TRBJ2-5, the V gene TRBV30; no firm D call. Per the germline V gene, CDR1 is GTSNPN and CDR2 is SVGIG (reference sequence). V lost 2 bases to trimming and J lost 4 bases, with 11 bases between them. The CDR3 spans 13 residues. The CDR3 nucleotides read TGTGCCTGGAGTCCCCGAGTCCCAGAGACCCAGTACTTC. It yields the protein CAWSPRVPETQYF.

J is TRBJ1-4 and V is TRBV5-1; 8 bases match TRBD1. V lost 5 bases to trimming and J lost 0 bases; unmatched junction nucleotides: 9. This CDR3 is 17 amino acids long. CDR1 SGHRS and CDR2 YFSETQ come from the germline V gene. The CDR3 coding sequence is TGCGCCAGCAGTCATGACAGGGGTGGCCCAACTAATGAAAAACTGTTTTTT. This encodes CASSHDRGGPTNEKLFF.

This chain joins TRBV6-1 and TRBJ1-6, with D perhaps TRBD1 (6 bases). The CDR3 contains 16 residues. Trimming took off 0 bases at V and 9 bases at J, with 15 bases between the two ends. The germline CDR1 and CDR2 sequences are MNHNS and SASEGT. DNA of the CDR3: TGTGCCAGCAGTGAAGCAGGCAGGGGCAATACTTCACCCCTCCACTTT. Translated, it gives CASSEAGRGNTSPLHF.

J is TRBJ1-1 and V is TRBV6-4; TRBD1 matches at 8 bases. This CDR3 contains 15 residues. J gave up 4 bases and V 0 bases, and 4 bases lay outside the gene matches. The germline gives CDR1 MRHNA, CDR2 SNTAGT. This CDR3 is CASSDSSGGFTEAFF. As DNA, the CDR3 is TGTGCCAGCAGTGACTCGTCAGGGGGCTTCACTGAAGCTTTCTTT.

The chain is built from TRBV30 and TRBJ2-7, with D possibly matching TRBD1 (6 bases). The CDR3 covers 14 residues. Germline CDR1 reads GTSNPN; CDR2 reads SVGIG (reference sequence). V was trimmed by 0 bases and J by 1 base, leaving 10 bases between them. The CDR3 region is CAWSVLGQSYEQYF. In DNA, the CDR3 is TGTGCCTGGAGTGTACTTGGACAGTCCTACGAGCAGTACTTC.

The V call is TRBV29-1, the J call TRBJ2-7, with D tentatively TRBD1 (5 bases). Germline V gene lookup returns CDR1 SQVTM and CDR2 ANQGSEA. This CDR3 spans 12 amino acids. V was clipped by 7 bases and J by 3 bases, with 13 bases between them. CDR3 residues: CSASTEFYEQYF. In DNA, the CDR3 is TGCAGCGCATCGACAGAATTCTACGAGCAGTACTTC.

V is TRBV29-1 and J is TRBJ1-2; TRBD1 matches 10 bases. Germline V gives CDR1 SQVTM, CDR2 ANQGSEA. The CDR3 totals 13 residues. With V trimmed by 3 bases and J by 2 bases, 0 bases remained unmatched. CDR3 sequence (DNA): TGCAGCGTTGAGGGACAGGGGAACTATGGCTACACCTTC. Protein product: CSVEGQGNYGYTF.

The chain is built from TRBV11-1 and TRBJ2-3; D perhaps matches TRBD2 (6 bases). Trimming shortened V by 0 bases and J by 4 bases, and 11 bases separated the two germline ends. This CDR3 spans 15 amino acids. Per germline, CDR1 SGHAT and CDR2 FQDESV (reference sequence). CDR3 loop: CASSLASSDADTQYF. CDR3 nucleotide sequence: TGTGCCAGCAGCTTAGCGTCTAGCGACGCAGATACGCAGTATTTT.

This CDR3 is CASSQGTEQETQYF. The CDR3 DNA reads as TGCGCCAGCAGCCAAGGTACGGAGCAAGAGACCCAGTACTTC. The chain carries TRBV4-1 and TRBJ2-5; D not resolved. The CDR3 consists of 14 residues. Germline CDR1 MGHRA, CDR2 YSYEKL. V lost 1 base to trimming and J lost 2 bases, with 8 bases between them.

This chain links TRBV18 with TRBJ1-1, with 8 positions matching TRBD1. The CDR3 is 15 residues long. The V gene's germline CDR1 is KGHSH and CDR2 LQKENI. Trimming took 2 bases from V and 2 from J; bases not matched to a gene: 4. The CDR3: CASSPTGQGNTEAFF. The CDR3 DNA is TGTGCCAGCTCACCAACAGGACAGGGAAACACTGAAGCTTTCTTT.

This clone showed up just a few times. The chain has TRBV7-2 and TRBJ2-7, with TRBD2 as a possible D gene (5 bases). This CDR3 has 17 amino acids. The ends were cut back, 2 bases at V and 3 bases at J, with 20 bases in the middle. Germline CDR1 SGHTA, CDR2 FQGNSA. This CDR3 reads CASSLYPPAARLYEQYF. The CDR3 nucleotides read TGTGCCAGCAGCTTATATCCCCCAGCGGCACGCCTCTACGAGCAGTACTTC.